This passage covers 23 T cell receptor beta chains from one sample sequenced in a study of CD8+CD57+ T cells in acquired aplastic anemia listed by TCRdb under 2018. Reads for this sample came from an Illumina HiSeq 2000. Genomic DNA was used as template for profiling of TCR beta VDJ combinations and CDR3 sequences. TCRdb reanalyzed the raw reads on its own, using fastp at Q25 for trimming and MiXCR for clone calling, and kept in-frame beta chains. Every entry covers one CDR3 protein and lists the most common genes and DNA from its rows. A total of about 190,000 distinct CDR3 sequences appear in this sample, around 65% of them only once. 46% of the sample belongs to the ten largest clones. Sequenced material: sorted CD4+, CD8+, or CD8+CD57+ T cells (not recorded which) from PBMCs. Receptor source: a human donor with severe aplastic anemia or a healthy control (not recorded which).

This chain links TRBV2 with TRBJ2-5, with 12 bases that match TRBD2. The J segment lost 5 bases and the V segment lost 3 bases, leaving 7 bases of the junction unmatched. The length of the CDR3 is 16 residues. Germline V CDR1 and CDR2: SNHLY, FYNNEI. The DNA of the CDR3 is TGTGCCAGCAGTGAGGTTTCACTAGCGGGAGGCGAGACCCAGTACTTC. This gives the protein CASSEVSLAGGETQYF.

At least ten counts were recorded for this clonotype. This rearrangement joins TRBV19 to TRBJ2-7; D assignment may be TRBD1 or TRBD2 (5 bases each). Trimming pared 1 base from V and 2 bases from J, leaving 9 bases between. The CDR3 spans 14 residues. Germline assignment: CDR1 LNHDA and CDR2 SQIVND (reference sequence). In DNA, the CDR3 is TGTGCCAGTAGTATAGTTGGGGGAGCCTACGAGCAGTACTTC. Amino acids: CASSIVGGAYEQYF.

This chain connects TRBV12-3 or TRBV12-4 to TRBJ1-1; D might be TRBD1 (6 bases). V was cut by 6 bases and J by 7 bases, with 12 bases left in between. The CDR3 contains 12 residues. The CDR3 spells CASRRDINEAFF. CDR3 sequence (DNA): TGTGCCAGCAGGCGGGACATCAATGAAGCTTTCTTT.

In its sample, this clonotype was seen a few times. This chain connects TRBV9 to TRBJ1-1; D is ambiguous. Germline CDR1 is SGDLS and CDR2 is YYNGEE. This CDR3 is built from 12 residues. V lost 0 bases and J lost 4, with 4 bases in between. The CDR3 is CASSVAGTEAFF. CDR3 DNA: TGTGCCAGCAGCGTAGCAGGCACTGAAGCTTTCTTT.

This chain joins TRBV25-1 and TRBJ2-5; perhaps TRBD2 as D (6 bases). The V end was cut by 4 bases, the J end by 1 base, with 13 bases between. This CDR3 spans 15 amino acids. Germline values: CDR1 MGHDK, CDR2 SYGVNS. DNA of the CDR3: TGTGCCAGCAGTGCTGGGGACTTACCCCAAGAGACCCAGTACTTC. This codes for CASSAGDLPQETQYF.

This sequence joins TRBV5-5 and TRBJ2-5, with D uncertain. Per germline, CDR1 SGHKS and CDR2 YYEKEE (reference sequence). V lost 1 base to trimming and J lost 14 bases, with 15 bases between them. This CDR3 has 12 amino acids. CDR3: CASSLLQLSYYF. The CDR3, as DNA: TGTGCCAGCAGCTTGTTACAGCTATCCTACTACTTC. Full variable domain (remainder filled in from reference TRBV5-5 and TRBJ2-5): DAGVTQSPTHLIKTRGQQVTLRCSPISGHKSVSWYQQVLGQGPQFIFQYYEKEERGRGNFPDRFSARQFPNYSSELNVNALLLGDSALYLCASSLLQLSYYFGPGTRLLVL.

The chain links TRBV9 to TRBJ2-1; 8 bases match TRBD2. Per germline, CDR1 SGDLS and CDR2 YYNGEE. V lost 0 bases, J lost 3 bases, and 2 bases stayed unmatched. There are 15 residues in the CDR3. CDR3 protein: CASSVVAGNYNEQFF. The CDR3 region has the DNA TGTGCCAGCAGCGTAGTAGCGGGGAACTACAATGAGCAGTTCTTC. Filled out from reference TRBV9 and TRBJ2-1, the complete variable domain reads DSGVTQTPKHLITATGQRVTLRCSPRSGDLSVYWYQQSLDQGLQFLIQYYNGEERAKGNILERFSAQQFPDLHSELNLSSLELGDSALYFCASSVVAGNYNEQFFGPGTRLTVL.

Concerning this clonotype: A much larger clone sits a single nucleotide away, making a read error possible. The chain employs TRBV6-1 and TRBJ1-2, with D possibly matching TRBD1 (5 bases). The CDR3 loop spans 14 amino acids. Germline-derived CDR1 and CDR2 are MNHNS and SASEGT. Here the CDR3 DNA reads TGTGCCGGCAGTTACTCGGGACCGGCTCGGGGCTACACCTTC. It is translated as CAGSYSGPARGYTF.

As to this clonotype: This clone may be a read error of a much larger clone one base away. For the CDR3, the DNA is TGTGCCAGCAGCTTAGGGACAGGCAACAATGAGCAGTTCTTC. It encodes CASSLGTGNNEQFF. This chain joins TRBV7-9 and TRBJ2-1; 7 nucleotides agree with TRBD1. V shed 1 base and J 5 bases; nucleotides not matched to a gene: 2. The CDR3 is 14 amino acids. Germline loops: CDR1 SEHNR, CDR2 FQNEAQ (reference sequence).

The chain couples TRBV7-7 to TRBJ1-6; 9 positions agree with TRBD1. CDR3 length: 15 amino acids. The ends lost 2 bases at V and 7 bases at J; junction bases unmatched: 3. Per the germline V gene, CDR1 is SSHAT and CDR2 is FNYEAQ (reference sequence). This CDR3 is CASSLNDRGNSPLHF. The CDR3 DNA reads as TGTGCCAGCAGCTTAAATGACAGGGGGAATTCACCCCTCCACTTT.

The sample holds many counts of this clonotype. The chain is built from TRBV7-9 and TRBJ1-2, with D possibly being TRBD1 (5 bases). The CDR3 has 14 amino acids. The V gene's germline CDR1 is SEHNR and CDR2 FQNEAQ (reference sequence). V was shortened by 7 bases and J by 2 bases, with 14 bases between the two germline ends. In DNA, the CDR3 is TGTGCCAGCACCTGGGGCGACGGGAACTATGGCTACACCTTC. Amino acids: CASTWGDGNYGYTF.

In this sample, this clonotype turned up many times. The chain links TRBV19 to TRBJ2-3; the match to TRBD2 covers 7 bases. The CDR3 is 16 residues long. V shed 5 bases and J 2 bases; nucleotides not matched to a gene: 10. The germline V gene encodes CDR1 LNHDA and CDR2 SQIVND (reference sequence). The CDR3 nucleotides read TGTGCCAGTAGTTCCTCTAGCGGAACTTTCACAGATACGCAGTATTTT. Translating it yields CASSSSSGTFTDTQYF.

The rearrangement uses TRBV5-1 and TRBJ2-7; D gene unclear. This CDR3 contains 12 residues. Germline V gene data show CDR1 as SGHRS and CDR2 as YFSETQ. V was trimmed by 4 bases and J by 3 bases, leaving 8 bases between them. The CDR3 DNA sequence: TGCGCCAGCAGCCTCTACAGCTACGAGCAGTACTTC. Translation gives CASSLYSYEQYF. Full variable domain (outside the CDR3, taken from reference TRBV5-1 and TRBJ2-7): KAGVTQTPRYLIKTRGQQVTLSCSPISGHRSVSWYQQTPGQGLQFLFEYFSETQRNKGNFPGRFSGRQFSNSRSEMNVSTLELGDSALYLCASSLYSYEQYFGPGTRLTVT.

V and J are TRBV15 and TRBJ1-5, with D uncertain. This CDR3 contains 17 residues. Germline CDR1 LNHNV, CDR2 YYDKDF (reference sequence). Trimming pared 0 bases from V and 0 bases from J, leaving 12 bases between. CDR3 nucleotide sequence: TGTGCCACCAGCAGAGATACAGAAGGTCATAGCAATCAGCCCCAGCATTTT. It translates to CATSRDTEGHSNQPQHF.

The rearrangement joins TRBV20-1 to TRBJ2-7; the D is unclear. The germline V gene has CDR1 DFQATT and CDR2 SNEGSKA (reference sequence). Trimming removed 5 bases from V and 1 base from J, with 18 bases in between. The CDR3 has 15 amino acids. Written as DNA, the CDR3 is TGCAGTGCTCGCGACTCAGGACGGCTGTCCTACGAGCAGTACTTC. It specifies CSARDSGRLSYEQYF.

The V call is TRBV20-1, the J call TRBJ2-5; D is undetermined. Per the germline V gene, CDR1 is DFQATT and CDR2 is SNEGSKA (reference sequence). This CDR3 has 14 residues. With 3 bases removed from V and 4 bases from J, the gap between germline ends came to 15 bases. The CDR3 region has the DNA TGCAGTGCTAGGAAATCTGGATTCGGAGAGACCCAGTACTTC. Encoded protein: CSARKSGFGETQYF.

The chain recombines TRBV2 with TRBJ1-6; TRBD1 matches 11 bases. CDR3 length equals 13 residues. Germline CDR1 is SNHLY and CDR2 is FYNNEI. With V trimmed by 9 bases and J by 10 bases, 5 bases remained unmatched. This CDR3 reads CASGDRGGSPLHF. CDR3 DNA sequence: TGTGCCAGTGGGGACAGGGGGGGGTCACCCCTCCACTTT.

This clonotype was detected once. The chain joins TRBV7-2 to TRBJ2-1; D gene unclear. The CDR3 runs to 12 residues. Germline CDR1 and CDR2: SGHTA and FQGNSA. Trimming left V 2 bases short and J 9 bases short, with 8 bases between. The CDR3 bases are TGTGCCAGCAGCTTATTGCGTTTTGAGCAGTTCTTC. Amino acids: CASSLLRFEQFF. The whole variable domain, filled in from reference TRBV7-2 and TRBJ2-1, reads GAGVSQSPSNKVTEKGKDVELRCDPISGHTALYWYRQSLGQGLEFLIYFQGNSAPDKSGLPSDRFSAERTGGSVSTLTIQRTQQEDSAVYLCASSLLRFEQFFGPGTRLTVL.

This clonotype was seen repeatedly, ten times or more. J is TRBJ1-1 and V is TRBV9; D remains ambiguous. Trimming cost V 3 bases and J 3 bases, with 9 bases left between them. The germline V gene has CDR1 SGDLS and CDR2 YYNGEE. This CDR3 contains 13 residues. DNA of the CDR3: TGTGCCAGCAGCGGACTTGGGGACACTGAAGCTTTCTTT. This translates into CASSGLGDTEAFF.

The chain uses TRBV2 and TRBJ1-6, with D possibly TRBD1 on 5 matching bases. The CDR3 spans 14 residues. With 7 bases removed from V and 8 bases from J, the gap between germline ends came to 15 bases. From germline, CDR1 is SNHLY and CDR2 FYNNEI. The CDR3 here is CASIGQGRHSPLHF. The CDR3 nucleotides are TGTGCCAGCATCGGGCAGGGAAGACATTCACCCCTCCACTTT.

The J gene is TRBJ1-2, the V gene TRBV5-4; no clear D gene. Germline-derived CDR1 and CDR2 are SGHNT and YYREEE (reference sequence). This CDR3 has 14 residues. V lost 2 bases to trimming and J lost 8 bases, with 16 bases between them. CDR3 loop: CASSFRTSPLGYTF. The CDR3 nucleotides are TGTGCCAGCAGCTTTAGGACTTCTCCGTTGGGCTACACCTTC.

The CDR3 bases are TGTGCCAGCAGCGCGCGGGGGGGGGCGAGTGAAAAACTGTTTTTT. Translating it yields CASSARGGASEKLFF. The V gene is TRBV13, the J gene TRBJ1-4; possibly TRBD1 for D (6 bases). This CDR3 has 15 amino acids. Germline loops: CDR1 PRHDT, CDR2 FYEKMQ (reference sequence). V was clipped by 5 bases and J by 7 bases, with 17 bases between them.

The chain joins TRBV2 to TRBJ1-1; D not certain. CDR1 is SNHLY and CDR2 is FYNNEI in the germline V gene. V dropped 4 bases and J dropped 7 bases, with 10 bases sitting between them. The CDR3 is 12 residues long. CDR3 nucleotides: TGTGCCAGCAGTGGTGAGCTACTTGAAGCTTTCTTT. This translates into CASSGELLEAFF.